This is a list of T cell receptor beta chains from one sample in a study of blood T cells in healthy people across ages. TCRdb independently ran MiXCR on the 5' RACE reads; one entry per CDR3 protein. Of around 1,100,000 distinct CDR3 sequences listed, around two fifths are singletons. Sequencing input: blood. These receptors were obtained from a young man in good health. Each CDR3 is given with its conserved first and last residue. Each record gives: D gene, J gene, clone size, V gene, CDR3 DNA, CDR3 protein. The D gene is left open where the match is weak. Size is stated for part of the rows, as once, few or many counts, or as a class when the clone is expanded.

>-|TRBJ1-5|-|TRBV6-6
TGTGCCAGCAGTTGGGGTGAGCGGGGGCAACAGCCCCAGCATTTT
CASSWGERGQQPQHF
>-|TRBJ1-4|-|TRBV7-9
TGTGCCAGCAGCTTACAGACCGGGACACCTAATGAAAAACTGTTTTTT
CASSLQTGTPNEKLFF
>-|TRBJ2-1|-|TRBV28
TGTGCCAGCAGTTGGGCTCTTCTCAATGAGCAGTTCTTC
CASSWALLNEQFF
>-|TRBJ2-5|few|TRBV27
TGTGCCAGCAGTCACGGTCAGGCTGGGACCCAGTACTTC
CASSHGQAGTQYF
>TRBD1|TRBJ1-1|-|TRBV12-5
TGTGCTAGTGGTTCGACAGGGGGGAACACTGAAGCTTTCTTT
CASGSTGGNTEAFF
>TRBD2|TRBJ2-3|few|TRBV20-1
TGCAGTGCTAGAGACCTCTCACTAGCGGGGAGGTCAGATACGCAGTATTTT
CSARDLSLAGRSDTQYF
>-|TRBJ2-5|-|TRBV5-1
TGCGCCAGCAGCCCGGGCCAAGAAAGGCATGAGCAGTACTTC
CASSPGQERHEQYF
>TRBD1|TRBJ1-4|-|TRBV5-1
TGCGCCGCACCTGAAGGGGGCCGTGAAAAACTGTTTTTT
CAAPEGGREKLFF
>-|TRBJ1-1|few|TRBV7-2
TGTGCCAGCAGCTCACCTACCAGGAGGAACACTGAAGCTTTCTTT
CASSSPTRRNTEAFF
>TRBD2|TRBJ2-7|few|TRBV20-1
TGCAGTGCTAGAGATATTCAGCGGGAAGACTACAATGAGCAGTACTTC
CSARDIQREDYNEQYF
>TRBD2|TRBJ2-5|few|TRBV6-1
TGTGCCAGCAGTGAAGGGTTAGCGGGGGGTCATGAGCAGTACTTC
CASSEGLAGGHEQYF
>-|TRBJ2-3|many|TRBV5-1
TGCGCCAGCAGCGCGTTCAGGGATCCTAGCACAGATACGCAGTATTTT
CASSAFRDPSTDTQYF
>-|TRBJ1-1|-|TRBV5-5
TGTGCCAGCAGCTTGGATGGGGGGCACCTAGAAGCTTTCTTT
CASSLDGGHLEAFF
>-|TRBJ2-7|-|TRBV6-2/TRBV6-3
TGTGCCAGCAGTGCCTTAGCTCCGGGGCTATTCTACAATGAGCAGTACTTC
CASSALAPGLFYNEQYF
>-|TRBJ2-6|-|TRBV27
TGTGCCAGCCGCCTTCCTGGGGCCAACGTCCTGACTTTC
CASRLPGANVLTF
>-|TRBJ1-2|few|TRBV4-3
TGCGCCAGCAGCCAAGAGGGCGGGGGGTCCGGAAGAGAGGGCTACACCTTC
CASSQEGGGSGREGYTF